Each of the 27 T cell receptor beta chains below was sequenced from the same sample in a study of T cell responses to AZD1222 COVID-19 vaccine. Sequencing used immunoSEQ multiplex PCR; TCRdb keeps in-frame clones, though not all of them. The table has under 150,000 clones, roughly nine tenths seen once. The material was peripheral blood, obtained 28 days after the second AZD1222 dose. The receptors shown here come from an adult who received the AZD1222 COVID-19 vaccine.

This chain's CDR3 is CASGISTNEKLFF. Written as DNA, the CDR3 is TGTGCCAGCGGCATCTCAACTAATGAAAAACTGTTTTTT. The chain is built from TRBV6-6 and TRBJ1-4, with D hard to call. The V end was cut by 8 bases, the J end by 0 bases, with 7 bases between. The CDR3 spans 13 residues. CDR1 MNHNY and CDR2 SVGAGI come from the germline V gene (reference sequence).

The chain carries TRBV30 and TRBJ1-2; D is ambiguous. This CDR3 comprises 13 residues. V lost 1 base and J 6 bases, leaving 12 bases between the germline ends. CDR1 GTSNPN and CDR2 SVGIG come from the germline V gene (reference sequence). The CDR3 region has the DNA TGTGCCTGGAGTGCCAATACATATAATGGCTACACCTTC. It codes for CAWSANTYNGYTF.

This rearrangement joins TRBV29-1 to TRBJ2-7, with 7 bases lining up with TRBD1. CDR3 length: 15 amino acids. With 0 bases clipped from V and 3 bases from J, the junction kept 8 bases outside the gene matches. The germline CDR1 and CDR2 sequences are SQVTM and ANQGSEA. CDR3 residues: CSVEDRRTGRYEQYF. As DNA, the CDR3 is TGCAGCGTTGAAGATCGAAGGACAGGCCGCTACGAGCAGTACTTC.

V and J are TRBV7-9 and TRBJ2-7; no firm D call. Germline V lookup: CDR1 SEHNR, CDR2 FQNEAQ (reference sequence). Trimming stripped 5 bases from V and 7 bases from J, with 12 bases between. The CDR3 covers 12 residues. The CDR3 DNA reads TGTGCCAGCAGCCGAACAGTGCCGGAGCAGTACTTC. This gives the protein CASSRTVPEQYF.

V usage is TRBV19 and J usage is TRBJ1-2, with D perhaps TRBD1 (6 bases). Germline values: CDR1 LNHDA, CDR2 SQIVND (reference sequence). Trimming removed 3 bases from V and 8 bases from J, with 10 bases in between. This CDR3 contains 12 residues. The CDR3 bases are TGTGCCAGTAGTATGACAGGATGGGGCTACACCTTC. Amino acids: CASSMTGWGYTF.

The V call is TRBV5-8, the J call TRBJ1-1; D gene ambiguous. Trimming took 1 base from V and 3 from J, leaving 7 bases between them. The CDR3 is 13 amino acids. Per the germline V gene, CDR1 is SGHTS and CDR2 is YDEGEE. DNA of the CDR3: TGTGCCAGCAGCTTGACCAAGGACACTGAAGCTTTCTTT. This gives the protein CASSLTKDTEAFF.

The V gene is TRBV18, the J gene TRBJ1-1, with D tentatively TRBD1 (5 bases). CDR1 is KGHSH and CDR2 is LQKENI in the germline V gene. The CDR3 loop spans 15 amino acids. Trimming pared 6 bases from V and 1 base from J, leaving 15 bases between. The CDR3 here is CASSPPAGWNTEAFF. DNA of the CDR3: TGTGCCAGCTCCCCCCCGGCAGGGTGGAACACTGAAGCTTTCTTT.

The J gene is TRBJ1-5, the V gene TRBV4-1; perhaps TRBD1 as D (6 bases). The CDR3 loop spans 14 amino acids. Deletions cut 3 bases from V and 5 bases from J, with 11 bases between. Germline assignment: CDR1 MGHRA and CDR2 YSYEKL. The CDR3 region is CASSQQTGYQPQHF. CDR3 nucleotide sequence: TGCGCCAGCAGCCAGCAGACAGGCTATCAGCCCCAGCATTTT.

The rearrangement links TRBV11-2 to TRBJ1-1; 10 positions match TRBD1. The CDR3 length is 15 residues. Per the germline V gene, CDR1 is SGHAT and CDR2 is FQNNGV. The ends lost 3 bases at V and 4 bases at J; junction bases unmatched: 5. The CDR3 region has the DNA TGTGCCAGCAGCTTTAGACAGGGGGCGCCCACTGAAGCTTTCTTT. This sequence encodes CASSFRQGAPTEAFF.

The CDR3 here is CASSNRATKETQYF. DNA for the CDR3: TGCGCCAGCAGCAACAGGGCGACTAAAGAGACCCAGTACTTC. The chain recombines TRBV5-1 with TRBJ2-5, with a possible D match to TRBD1 (6 bases). The CDR3 has 14 residues. Trimming removed 4 bases at V and 3 bases at J, with 13 bases between. Germline V gene sequence: CDR1 SGHRS, CDR2 YFSETQ.

J is TRBJ2-3 and V is TRBV10-1, with 8 bases fitting TRBD2. The V segment lost 6 bases and the J segment 2 bases; nucleotides outside the gene matches: 1. CDR1 is WNHNN and CDR2 is SYGVQD in the germline V gene (reference sequence). CDR3 size: 13 residues. The CDR3 spells CASRAGATDTQYF. CDR3 sequence (DNA): TGCGCCAGCAGAGCGGGAGCCACAGATACGCAGTATTTT.

The chain combines TRBV5-5 with TRBJ2-7, with 9 bases matching TRBD2. Germline V gives CDR1 SGHKS, CDR2 YYEKEE (reference sequence). The CDR3 spans 16 residues. Germline trimming cut 1 base from V and 4 bases from J; bases unmatched to any gene: 9. The CDR3 bases are TGTGCCAGCAGCTTGCCCGGGACTAGCCGTCGGTACGAGCAGTACTTC. Amino acids: CASSLPGTSRRYEQYF.

The chain combines TRBV19 with TRBJ1-3; D remains ambiguous. The germline V and J ends were trimmed by 6 bases and 0 bases, with 3 bases remaining between them. The CDR3 consists of 12 residues. Germline-derived CDR1 and CDR2 are LNHDA and SQIVND (reference sequence). Here the CDR3 DNA reads TGTGCCAGTAGCTTCTCTGGAAACACCATATATTTT. It translates to CASSFSGNTIYF.

The gene calls are TRBV6-5 and TRBJ2-5; D unclear. The CDR3 runs 12 residues. V was pared by 2 bases and J by 7 bases, with 8 bases between. The V gene's germline CDR1 is MNHEY and CDR2 SVGAGI. CDR3 amino acids: CASSYPHSTQYF. The CDR3 region has the DNA TGTGCCAGCAGTTACCCCCACTCGACCCAGTACTTC.

The chain uses TRBV10-1 and TRBJ2-7; TRBD1 agrees at 9 bases. Unmatched junction bases numbered 7, after V lost 6 bases and J lost 1 base. Germline CDR1 and CDR2: WNHNN and SYGVQD (reference sequence). The CDR3 is made up of 15 amino acids. CDR3 residues: CASSPETGGSYEQYF. The DNA of the CDR3 is TGCGCCAGCAGCCCTGAGACAGGGGGATCCTACGAGCAGTACTTC.

CDR3 residues: CASSTSAGRDTEAFF. DNA for the CDR3: TGTGCCAGCAGTACTTCTGCGGGGCGGGACACTGAAGCTTTCTTT. The genes are TRBV6-5 and TRBJ1-1; D possibly corresponds to TRBD1 (5 bases). The CDR3 spans 15 residues. Trimming stripped 5 bases from V and 3 bases from J, with 16 bases between. Germline-derived CDR1 and CDR2 are MNHEY and SVGAGI.

This chain uses TRBV12-3 or TRBV12-4 with TRBJ2-2, with D perhaps TRBD2 (6 bases). The germline V and J ends were trimmed by 6 bases and 7 bases, with 12 bases remaining between them. The CDR3 totals 13 residues. The CDR3: CASSLGTHGELFF. The CDR3 bases are TGTGCCAGCAGCCTCGGGACTCACGGGGAGCTGTTTTTT.

The V gene is TRBV30, the J gene TRBJ1-5; D is perhaps TRBD1 (5 bases). Germline V gene lookup returns CDR1 GTSNPN and CDR2 SVGIG (reference sequence). V lost 2 bases and J 5 bases, leaving 10 bases between the germline ends. This CDR3 comprises 13 residues. The CDR3, as DNA: TGTGCCTGGAGTATCCAGGGCGATCAGCCCCAGCATTTT. Protein product: CAWSIQGDQPQHF.

The CDR3 is CASSPRGLESYYEQYF. CDR3 sequence (DNA): TGTGCCAGCAGCCCCCGTGGACTAGAATCATACTACGAGCAGTACTTC. The V gene is TRBV7-8, the J gene TRBJ2-7; TRBD2 matches at 7 bases. J gave up 3 bases and V 5 bases, and 13 bases lay outside the gene matches. Germline V gene lookup returns CDR1 SGHVS and CDR2 FQNEAQ. The CDR3 is made up of 16 amino acids.

The gene calls are TRBV2 and TRBJ1-2; D unresolved. The CDR3 sequence is 12 residues long. From germline, CDR1 is SNHLY and CDR2 FYNNEI. Trimming stripped 2 bases from V and 14 bases from J, with 15 bases between. CDR3 residues: CASSESAGLGTF. CDR3 coding DNA: TGTGCCAGCAGTGAATCGGCAGGCCTGGGGACCTTC.

V is TRBV30 and J is TRBJ1-2; D possibly corresponds to TRBD1 (5 bases). Trimming took off 1 base at V and 5 bases at J, with 17 bases between the two ends. Per germline, CDR1 GTSNPN and CDR2 SVGIG (reference sequence). The CDR3 covers 15 residues. DNA of the CDR3: TGTGCCTGGAGTGCCCCGGGGAGGGGTTGGTATGGCTACACCTTC. Its protein product is CAWSAPGRGWYGYTF.

The chain joins TRBV7-3 to TRBJ1-1; the D is unclear. With 3 bases removed from V and 1 base from J, the gap between germline ends came to 6 bases. CDR1 SGHTA and CDR2 FQGTGA come from the germline V gene. The CDR3 runs 13 residues. The CDR3 protein is CASSFDGNTEAFF. The CDR3 DNA is TGTGCCAGCAGCTTCGACGGGAACACTGAAGCTTTCTTT.

The J gene is TRBJ1-2, the V gene TRBV7-2, with 9 bases lining up with TRBD1. J lost 5 bases, V lost 6 bases, and 13 bases had no gene match. CDR3 length: 16 amino acids. Germline CDR1 and CDR2: SGHTA and FQGNSA. In nucleotides, the CDR3 is TGTGCCAGCAGGACGTTCACAGGGGGCGCGTATTATGGCTACACCTTC. This translates into CASRTFTGGAYYGYTF. Supplemented by reference TRBV7-2 and TRBJ1-2, the full variable domain reads GAGVSQSPSNKVTEKGKDVELRCDPISGHTALYWYRQSLGQGLEFLIYFQGNSAPDKSGLPSDRFSAERTGGSVSTLTIQRTQQEDSAVYLCASRTFTGGAYYGYTFGSGTRLTVV.

This chain joins TRBV29-1 and TRBJ1-2; the D gene is possibly TRBD1 (6 bases). Germline CDR1 and CDR2: SQVTM and ANQGSEA. The CDR3 totals 15 residues. V lost 0 bases to trimming and J lost 1 base, with 12 bases between them. The CDR3 bases are TGCAGCGTTGAAGATATAGGCAGGGGTAACTATGGCTACACCTTC. This gives the protein CSVEDIGRGNYGYTF.

The chain recombines TRBV5-6 with TRBJ1-4; 7 nucleotides line up with TRBD1. Germline values: CDR1 SGHDT, CDR2 YYEEEE. The CDR3 runs to 15 residues. V lost 4 bases, J lost 10 bases, and 13 bases stayed unmatched. The chain's CDR3 is CASSRGRQGIGKLFF. The DNA for the CDR3 is TGTGCCAGCAGCCGAGGTAGACAGGGCATTGGAAAACTGTTTTTT.

The CDR3 loop is CASSHDWNYGYTF. CDR3 sequence (DNA): TGTGCCAGCAGCCATGACTGGAACTATGGCTACACCTTC. The J gene is TRBJ1-2, the V gene TRBV5-6; D is uncertain. Trimming took off 4 bases at V and 2 bases at J, with 9 bases between the two ends. CDR1 and CDR2 (germline): SGHDT, YYEEEE. The CDR3 has 13 residues.

This clone was seen only once. The genes are TRBV4-2 and TRBJ1-3; no reliable D call. Germline assignment: CDR1 LGHNA and CDR2 YNFKEQ. V dropped 2 bases and J dropped 4 bases, with 12 bases sitting between them. The CDR3 spans 15 residues. The CDR3 DNA sequence: TGTGCCAGCAGCCAAACCGACGCGTTAGGAAACACCATATATTTT. Protein sequence: CASSQTDALGNTIYF.